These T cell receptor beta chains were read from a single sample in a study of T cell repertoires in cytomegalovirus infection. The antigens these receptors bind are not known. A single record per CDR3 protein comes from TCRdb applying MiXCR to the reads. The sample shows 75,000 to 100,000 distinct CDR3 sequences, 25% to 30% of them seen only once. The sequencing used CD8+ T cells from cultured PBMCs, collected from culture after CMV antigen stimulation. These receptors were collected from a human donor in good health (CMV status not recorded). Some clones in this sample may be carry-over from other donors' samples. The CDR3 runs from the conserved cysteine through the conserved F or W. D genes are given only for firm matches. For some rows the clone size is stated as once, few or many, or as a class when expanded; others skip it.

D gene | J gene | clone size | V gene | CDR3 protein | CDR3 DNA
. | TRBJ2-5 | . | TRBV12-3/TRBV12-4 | CASSFLVEETQYF | TGTGCCAGCAGCTTCCTAGTGGAGGAGACCCAGTACTTC
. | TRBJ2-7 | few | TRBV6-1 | CASSEDGFSHEQYF | TGTGCCAGCAGTGAAGACGGTTTTTCCCACGAGCAGTACTTC
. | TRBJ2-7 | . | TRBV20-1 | CSARQGSYEQYF | TGCAGTGCTAGGCAGGGATCCTACGAGCAGTACTTC
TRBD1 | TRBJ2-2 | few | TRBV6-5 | CASSYGTGGGGELFF | TGTGCCAGCAGTTACGGGACAGGGGGCGGCGGGGAGCTGTTTTTT
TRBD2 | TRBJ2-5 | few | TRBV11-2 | CASSSISGGAVETQYF | TGTGCCAGCAGCTCCATCAGCGGGGGGGCCGTCGAGACCCAGTACTTC
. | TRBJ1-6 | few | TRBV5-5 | CASSLTAPLNSPLHF | TGTGCCAGCAGCTTGACGGCACCACTTAATTCACCCCTCCACTTT
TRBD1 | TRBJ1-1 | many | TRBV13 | CASSSRTGKISEAFF | TGTGCCAGCAGCTCCCGGACAGGGAAAATTTCTGAAGCTTTCTTT
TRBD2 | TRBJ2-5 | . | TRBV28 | CASSQGLAGGRETQYF | TGTGCCAGCAGTCAGGGACTAGCGGGGGGGCGGGAGACCCAGTACTTC
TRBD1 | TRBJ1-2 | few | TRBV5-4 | CASSSGTGERNYGYTF | TGTGCCAGCAGCAGCGGGACAGGGGAAAGGAACTATGGCTACACCTTC
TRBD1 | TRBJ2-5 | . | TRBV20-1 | CSALTGTDYQETQYF | TGCAGTGCTCTCACCGGGACAGATTACCAAGAGACCCAGTACTTC
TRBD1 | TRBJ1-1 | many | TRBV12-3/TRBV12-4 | CASSLGTVNTEAFF | TGTGCCAGCAGCTTAGGGACAGTGAACACTGAAGCTTTCTTT
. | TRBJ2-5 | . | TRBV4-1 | CASSQGENAGETQYF | TGCGCCAGCAGCCAAGGAGAAAACGCTGGAGAGACCCAGTACTTC
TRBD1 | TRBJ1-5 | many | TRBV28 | CASTILRGPLQPQHF | TGTGCCAGCACCATATTGAGGGGGCCGCTTCAGCCCCAGCATTTT
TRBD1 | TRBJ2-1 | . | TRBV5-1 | CANRQRDRGTTSYNEQFF | TGCGCCAACAGACAACGGGACAGGGGTACCACCTCCTACAATGAGCAGTTCTTC
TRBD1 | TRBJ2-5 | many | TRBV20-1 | CSAVGQAKETQYF | TGCAGTGCTGTGGGACAGGCCAAAGAGACCCAGTACTTC
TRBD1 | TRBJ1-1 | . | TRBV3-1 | CASSQDGTGKENTEAFF | TGTGCCAGCAGCCAAGACGGGACAGGGAAGGAGAACACTGAAGCTTTCTTT
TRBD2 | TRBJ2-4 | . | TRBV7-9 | CASSHTMASGLAKNIQYF | TGTGCCAGCAGTCATACGATGGCTAGCGGGTTAGCCAAAAACATTCAGTACTTC
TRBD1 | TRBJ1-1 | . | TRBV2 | CASIPPGQGNTEAFF | TGTGCCAGCATCCCACCGGGACAGGGAAACACTGAAGCTTTCTTT
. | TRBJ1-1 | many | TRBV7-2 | CASSPDYTEAFF | TGTGCCAGCAGCCCTGATTACACTGAAGCTTTCTTT
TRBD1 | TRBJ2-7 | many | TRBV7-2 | CASSPTGAEQYF | TGTGCCAGCAGCCCCACAGGGGCCGAGCAGTACTTC
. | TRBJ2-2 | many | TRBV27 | CASSDLAPPLTGELFF | TGTGCCAGCAGCGATCTAGCACCGCCGCTCACCGGGGAGCTGTTTTTT
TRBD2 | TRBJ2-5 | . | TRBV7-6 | CASSLRSSGILGETQYF | TGTGCCAGCAGCCTCAGGAGTAGCGGGATACTAGGAGAGACCCAGTACTTC
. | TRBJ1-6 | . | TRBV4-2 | CASSQEADASSYNSPLHF | TGTGCCAGCAGCCAAGAAGCGGATGCAAGCTCCTATAATTCACCCCTCCACTTT
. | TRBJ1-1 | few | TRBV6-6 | CASSRLNTEAFF | TGTGCCAGCAGTCGCTTAAACACTGAAGCTTTCTTT
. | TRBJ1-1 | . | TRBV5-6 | CASSPQPGSLTEAFF | TGTGCCAGCAGCCCTCAGCCGGGATCTCTAACTGAAGCTTTCTTT
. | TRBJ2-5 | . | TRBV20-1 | CSASPGWGGQVETQYF | TGCAGTGCTAGTCCCGGCTGGGGGGGGCAGGTAGAGACCCAGTACTTC
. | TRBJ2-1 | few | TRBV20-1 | CSAIGSSSYNEQFF | TGCAGTGCAATCGGGTCCAGCTCCTACAATGAGCAGTTCTTC
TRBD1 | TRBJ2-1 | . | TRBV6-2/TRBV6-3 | CASSYGDSSYNEQFF | TGTGCCAGCAGTTACGGGGACAGCTCCTACAATGAGCAGTTCTTC
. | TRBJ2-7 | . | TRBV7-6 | CASSYPGEGASYEQYF | TGTGCCAGCAGCTACCCGGGAGAGGGGGCATCCTACGAGCAGTACTTC
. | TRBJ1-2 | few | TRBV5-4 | CASSLPDDYGYTF | TGTGCCAGCAGCTTGCCTGATGACTATGGCTACACCTTC
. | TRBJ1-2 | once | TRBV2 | CASSERGIDYGYTF | TGTGCCAGCAGTGAAAGGGGCATTGACTATGGCTACACCTTC
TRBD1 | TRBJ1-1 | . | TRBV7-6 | CASSKTGAEAFF | TGTGCCAGCAGCAAAACAGGGGCTGAAGCTTTCTTT
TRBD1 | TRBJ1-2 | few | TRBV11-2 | CASGLDPSRDRGVWYGYTF | TGTGCCAGCGGGCTTGACCCCTCCCGGGACAGGGGTGTTTGGTATGGCTACACCTTC
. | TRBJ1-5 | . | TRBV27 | CASSLLGGRSNQPQHF | TGTGCCAGCAGTTTACTTGGGGGCCGGAGCAATCAGCCCCAGCATTTT
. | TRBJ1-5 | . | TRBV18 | CASSPSAEHSSNQPQHF | TGTGCCAGCTCCCCCTCGGCTGAGCACAGCTCAAATCAGCCCCAGCATTTT
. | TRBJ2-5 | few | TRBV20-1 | CSARAMAGWETQYF | TGCAGTGCTAGAGCAATGGCGGGTTGGGAGACCCAGTACTTC
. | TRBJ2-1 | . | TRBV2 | CASSEGRGPSYNEQFF | TGTGCCAGCAGTGAAGGCAGGGGCCCCTCCTACAATGAGCAGTTCTTC